This T cell receptor beta chain originates from a study of sequential checkpoint blockade in melanoma. Background on the study: After both sequences, patients received maintenance nivolumab. Study-wide points: For nivolumab-first patients, baseline tumor clonality was associated with response.

Details on this clone: Its antigen is undetermined.

Treatment indicated: randomized to nivolumab then ipilimumab (arm A) or the reverse (arm B). Profiling relied on immunoSEQ multiplex PCR, and the TCRdb table lists in-frame clones only, not all of them. The data hold around 10,000 clones, with roughly 28% observed a single time. V was cut by 3 bases and J by 0 bases, with 14 bases left in between. Germline V gives CDR1 SGHNT, CDR2 YENEEA. This CDR3 spans 16 amino acids. Sample: tumor tissue (inferred from file names), taken from a patient given nivolumab and ipilimumab in sequence. The sequence derives from a human donor with melanoma. The V call is TRBV11-3, the J call TRBJ1-1; D ambiguous. The chain's CDR3 is CASSLLDNRMNTEAFF. The DNA for the CDR3 is TGTGCCAGCAGCTTGTTGGATAACAGAATGAACACTGAAGCTTTCTTT.